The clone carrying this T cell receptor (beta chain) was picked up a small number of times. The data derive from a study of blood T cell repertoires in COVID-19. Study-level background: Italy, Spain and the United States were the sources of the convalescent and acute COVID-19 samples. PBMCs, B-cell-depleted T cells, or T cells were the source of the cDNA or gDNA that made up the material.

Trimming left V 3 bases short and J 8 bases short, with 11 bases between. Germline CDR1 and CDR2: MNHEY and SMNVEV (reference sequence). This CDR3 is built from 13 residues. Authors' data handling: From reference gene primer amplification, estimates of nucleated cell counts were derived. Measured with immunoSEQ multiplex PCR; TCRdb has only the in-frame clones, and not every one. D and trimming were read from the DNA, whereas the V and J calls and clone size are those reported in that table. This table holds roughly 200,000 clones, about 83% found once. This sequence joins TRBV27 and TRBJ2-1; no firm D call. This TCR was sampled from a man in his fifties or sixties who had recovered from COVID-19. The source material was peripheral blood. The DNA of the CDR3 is TGTGCCAGCAGTTTCCCAGGTCGGCATGAGCAGTTCTTC. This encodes CASSFPGRHEQFF.